The rows below give T cell receptor beta chains drawn from one sample of a study of blood T cell repertoires in COVID-19. Some clones are missing from TCRdb's copy, which holds only in-frame ones; the method was immunoSEQ multiplex PCR. The sample lists more than 40,000 clones, roughly 87% occurring once. Sequences were obtained from peripheral blood. The receptors were sampled from a man aged 45 to 65 with active COVID-19. Each CDR3 is given with its conserved first and last residue. A D gene is named only where the DNA matches it firmly. Expanded clones are given a class, and other clones once, few, many or no size at all.

V	J	size	D	CDR3	DNA
TRBV7-3	TRBJ1-2	-	-	CASSLTPGGLNGYTF	TGTGCCAGCAGCTTAACTCCGGGGGGACTAAATGGCTACACCTTC
TRBV3-1/TRBV3-2	TRBJ2-1	-	TRBD2	CASSSTERGGSYNEQFF	TGTGCCAGCAGCTCGACCGAGCGGGGGGGCTCCTACAATGAGCAGTTCTTC
TRBV11-2	TRBJ1-6	once	-	CASRPKLQGAAYNSPLHF	TGTGCCAGCAGACCGAAACTACAGGGAGCGGCCTATAATTCACCCCTCCACTTT
TRBV3-1/TRBV3-2	TRBJ1-1	-	-	CASSRGGQTNTEAFF	TGTGCCAGCAGCCGGGGGGGACAAACGAACACTGAAGCTTTCTTT
TRBV9	TRBJ2-3	-	-	CASSVGERVGTDTQYF	TGTGCCAGCAGCGTAGGGGAGCGGGTTGGCACAGATACGCAGTATTTT
TRBV7-6	TRBJ1-5	-	TRBD1	CASSPFPGQGARGNQPQHF	TGTGCCAGCAGCCCCTTCCCGGGACAGGGGGCGAGAGGCAATCAGCCCCAGCATTTT
TRBV5-4	TRBJ1-6	-	-	CATRPGINSPLHF	TGTGCCACCCGTCCAGGGATTAATTCACCCCTCCACTTT
TRBV6-5	TRBJ2-1	-	-	CASSGGLPSYNEQFF	TGTGCCAGCAGCGGGGGACTGCCTTCCTACAATGAGCAGTTCTTC
TRBV5-6	TRBJ2-7	-	-	CASSLGPGIYEQYF	TGTGCCAGCAGCTTGGGTCCGGGAATCTACGAGCAGTACTTC
TRBV9	TRBJ1-2	-	-	CASSVGRRSYYGYTF	TGTGCCAGCAGCGTAGGGCGGAGAAGCTACTATGGCTACACCTTC
TRBV7-8	TRBJ2-2	-	TRBD1	CASSPPLGQGGAGTGELFF	TGTGCCAGCAGCCCCCCACTGGGACAGGGGGGAGCGGGCACCGGGGAGCTGTTTTTT
TRBV7-3	TRBJ2-2	-	-	CASSFWTGRDGELFF	TGTGCCAGCAGCTTCTGGACAGGGAGGGACGGGGAGCTGTTTTTT
TRBV19	TRBJ1-2	once	-	CAKSGQYGYTF	TGTGCCAAGTCAGGCCAATATGGCTACACCTTC
TRBV18	TRBJ1-1	-	-	CASSGARHMNTEAFF	TGTGCCAGCTCAGGGGCCAGACACATGAACACTGAAGCTTTCTTT
TRBV19	TRBJ1-2	once	TRBD1	CASSTGTVIELESYGYTF	TGTGCCAGTAGTACCGGGACAGTGATTGAATTGGAGTCCTATGGCTACACCTTC
TRBV4-1	TRBJ1-5	-	-	CASSGGADADQPQHF	TGCGCCAGCAGCGGAGGTGCAGATGCGGATCAGCCCCAGCATTTT
TRBV7-9	TRBJ1-1	-	-	CASSRTGTNTEAFF	TGTGCCAGCAGCCGTACCGGGACTAACACTGAAGCTTTCTTT
TRBV7-9	TRBJ2-1	-	TRBD2	CASSLIAGGRNEQFF	TGTGCCAGCAGCTTGATAGCGGGGGGTCGGAATGAGCAGTTCTTC
TRBV5-5	TRBJ2-7	-	-	CASSLGGVGYEQYF	TGTGCCAGCAGCTTGGGGGGAGTAGGGTACGAGCAGTACTTC
TRBV28	TRBJ2-5	few	-	CASSNPPGKTQYF	TGTGCCAGCAGCAACCCTCCGGGGAAGACCCAGTACTTC
TRBV19	TRBJ2-1	-	TRBD2	CASSIVGTSGGFGNEQFF	TGTGCCAGTAGTATAGTAGGGACTAGCGGGGGGTTTGGTAATGAGCAGTTCTTC
TRBV2	TRBJ2-1	-	TRBD1	CASSDDRGPYNEQFF	TGTGCCAGCAGTGACGACAGGGGACCATACAATGAGCAGTTCTTC
TRBV5-1	TRBJ1-5	-	TRBD1	CASSWGTGDGNQPQHF	TGCGCCAGCAGCTGGGGGACAGGGGATGGCAATCAGCCCCAGCATTTT
TRBV6-5	TRBJ2-3	-	TRBD2	CASSRSGGADNTQYF	TGTGCCAGCAGTCGTAGCGGGGGGGCCGATAATACGCAGTATTTT
TRBV4-2	TRBJ2-4	-	TRBD2	CASSQGRDIQYF	TGTGCCAGCAGCCAGGGGAGGGACATTCAGTACTTC
TRBV9	TRBJ2-1	-	-	CASSSARGASIGNEQFF	TGTGCCAGCAGCTCAGCCCGGGGGGCCTCTATAGGCAATGAGCAGTTCTTC
TRBV5-6	TRBJ2-7	-	TRBD1	CASSLAATGRLYEQYF	TGTGCCAGCAGCTTGGCCGCGACAGGGAGATTATACGAGCAGTACTTC
TRBV7-3	TRBJ1-6	-	-	CASSLNRNNSPLHF	TGTGCCAGCAGCTTAAACAGGAATAATTCACCCCTCCACTTT
TRBV3-1/TRBV3-2	TRBJ1-2	-	TRBD1	CASSQVRRGRGNGYTF	TGTGCCAGCAGCCAAGTTCGACGAGGCAGGGGGAATGGCTACACCTTC
TRBV19	TRBJ2-2	few	-	CASSHLNTGELFF	TGTGCCAGTAGTCATTTGAACACCGGGGAGCTGTTTTTT
TRBV19	TRBJ1-3	-	-	CASSMGADTIYF	TGTGCCAGTAGTATGGGGGCGGACACCATATATTTT
TRBV18	TRBJ1-5	-	-	CASSPRQLNQPQHF	TGTGCCAGCTCACCGCGACAGCTCAATCAGCCCCAGCATTTT
TRBV7-3	TRBJ2-1	once	TRBD2	CASSSQGAGGYNEQFF	TGTGCCAGCAGCTCCCAAGGAGCGGGGGGGTACAATGAGCAGTTCTTC
TRBV6-4	TRBJ2-1	-	TRBD2	CASSVSSGGTYEQFF	TGTGCCAGCAGTGTGTCTAGCGGGGGTACTTATGAGCAGTTCTTC
TRBV24-1	TRBJ2-5	-	TRBD1	CATSDSGQGKETQYF	TGTGCCACCAGTGATTCGGGACAGGGTAAGGAGACCCAGTACTTC
TRBV3-1/TRBV3-2	TRBJ2-5	-	TRBD1	CASSLRDRGRKETQYF	TGTGCCAGCAGCCTTAGGGACAGGGGGCGTAAAGAGACCCAGTACTTC
TRBV5-4	TRBJ2-6	-	TRBD2	CASSSGTSGGSSGANVLTF	TGTGCCAGCAGCTCCGGGACTAGCGGGGGGAGCTCTGGGGCCAACGTCCTGACTTTC
TRBV11-2	TRBJ2-3	-	TRBD1	CASSLGQGRPTDTQYF	TGTGCCAGCAGCTTGGGACAGGGGCGACCCACAGATACGCAGTATTTT
TRBV3-1/TRBV3-2	TRBJ2-1	-	TRBD2	CASSQGAGGRNEQFF	TGTGCCAGCAGCCAAGGTGCGGGAGGGAGGAATGAGCAGTTCTTC
TRBV6-4	TRBJ1-4	few	-	CASSVQSGEKLFF	TGTGCCAGCAGTGTTCAAAGTGGCGAAAAACTGTTTTTT
TRBV7-9	TRBJ2-2	-	-	CASSAGTGELFF	TGTGCCAGCAGCGCGGGGACCGGGGAGCTGTTTTTT
TRBV27	TRBJ1-1	once	-	CASSPQEGLVCFF	TGTGCCAGCAGCCCCCAGGAGGGGCTGGTTTGTTTCTTT
TRBV18	TRBJ2-1	-	-	CASSPRGAFGSDEQFF	TGTGCCAGCTCACCACGCGGAGCTTTCGGGTCGGATGAGCAGTTCTTC
TRBV5-1	TRBJ2-1	-	-	CASSVDPPGNEQFF	TGCGCCAGCAGCGTAGACCCTCCGGGTAATGAGCAGTTCTTC
TRBV4-2	TRBJ2-2	-	-	CASSQTDLAGELFF	TGTGCCAGCAGCCAGACCGACCTAGCCGGGGAGCTGTTTTTT
TRBV19	TRBJ2-7	few	-	CASSMAGFSYEQYF	TGTGCCAGTAGTATGGCAGGGTTCTCCTACGAGCAGTACTTC
TRBV19	TRBJ1-1	-	-	CASSIDGAATEAFF	TGTGCCAGTAGTATAGATGGGGCGGCGACTGAAGCTTTCTTT
TRBV19	TRBJ1-1	-	TRBD1	CASSIGTGRLNTEAFF	TGTGCCAGTAGTATAGGGACAGGCAGATTGAACACTGAAGCTTTCTTT
TRBV4-1	TRBJ1-2	-	-	CASSLDFRQADPYGGYTF	TGCGCCAGCAGCCTAGATTTTCGACAGGCCGATCCCTATGGGGGCTACACCTTC
TRBV19	TRBJ2-1	-	-	CASSIDQGYGEQFF	TGTGCCAGTAGTATAGACCAGGGGTACGGTGAGCAGTTCTTC
TRBV15	TRBJ2-1	once	-	CATSVGGGSSYNEQFF	TGTGCCACCAGCGTTGGGGGGGGCAGCTCCTACAATGAGCAGTTCTTC
TRBV19	TRBJ2-3	-	-	CASSISLAWADTQYF	TGTGCCAGTAGTATAAGTCTAGCGTGGGCAGATACGCAGTATTTT
TRBV7-7	TRBJ2-3	-	-	CASSLDEALSGTQYF	TGTGCTAGCAGCTTAGACGAAGCTCTAAGTGGTACGCAGTATTTT
TRBV3-1/TRBV3-2	TRBJ2-2	-	-	CASSQDLRTNTGELFF	TGTGCCAGCAGCCAAGATCTGCGAACGAACACCGGGGAGCTGTTTTTT
TRBV4-2	TRBJ2-1	once	TRBD2	CASSQDGTRQFF	TGTGCCAGCAGCCAGGATGGGACTAGGCAGTTCTTC